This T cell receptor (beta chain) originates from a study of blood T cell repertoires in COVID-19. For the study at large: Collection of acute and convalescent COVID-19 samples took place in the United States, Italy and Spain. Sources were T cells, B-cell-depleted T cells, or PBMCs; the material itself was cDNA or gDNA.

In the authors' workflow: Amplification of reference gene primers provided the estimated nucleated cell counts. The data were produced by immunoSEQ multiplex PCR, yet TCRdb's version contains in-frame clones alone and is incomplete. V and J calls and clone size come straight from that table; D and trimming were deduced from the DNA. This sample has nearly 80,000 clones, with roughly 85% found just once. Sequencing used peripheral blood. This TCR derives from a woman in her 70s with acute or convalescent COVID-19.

CDR3 residues: CATSRELTGGAKVAFF. The CDR3 nucleotides read TGTGCCACCAGCAGAGAATTGACAGGGGGCGCGAAGGTGGCTTTCTTT. The chain carries TRBV15 and TRBJ1-1, with 10 bases lining up with TRBD1. CDR1 is LNHNV and CDR2 is YYDKDF in the germline V gene (reference sequence). The trim removed 0 bases at V and 11 bases at J, leaving 12 bases unmatched. The CDR3 is made up of 16 amino acids.